A selection of T cell receptor beta chains follows, all from one sample in a study of T cells in localized non-small cell lung cancer. Repertoires were generated with immunoSEQ multiplex PCR, while TCRdb's copy carries only in-frame clones and drops some. Of under 40,000 clones in the sample, under 85% were seen once. The sequencing used peripheral blood, collected before any cancer treatment. Every receptor here comes from a male donor aged 60 or over with stage II squamous cell lung carcinoma. The CDR3 runs from the conserved cysteine through the conserved F or W. D genes are given only for firm matches. The size entry is marked missing in some rows and otherwise reads once, few, many or a size class.

clone_size	v_call	d_call	j_call	cdr3_aa	cdr3_nt
NA	TRBV4-1	NA	TRBJ2-2	CASTSQPWNTGELFF	TGCGCCAGCACCTCACAACCGTGGAACACCGGGGAGCTGTTTTTT
NA	TRBV11-2	TRBD1	TRBJ1-2	CASSRGQDTGGYTF	TGTGCCAGCAGCCGGGGACAGGACACAGGGGGCTACACCTTC
NA	TRBV7-9	TRBD2	TRBJ2-3	CASSFTSGGGDTQYF	TGTGCCAGCAGCTTTACTAGCGGGGGTGGAGATACGCAGTATTTT
NA	TRBV19	TRBD1	TRBJ1-1	CASTPRGRAEAFF	TGTGCCAGTACCCCCAGGGGGCGCGCTGAAGCTTTCTTT
NA	TRBV15	NA	TRBJ2-1	CATRGRMHNEQFF	TGTGCCACCAGGGGACGGATGCACAATGAGCAGTTCTTC
NA	TRBV7-9	NA	TRBJ2-2	CASSQGPGELFF	TGTGCCAGCAGCCAAGGTCCCGGGGAGCTGTTTTTT
once	TRBV7-6	NA	TRBJ2-1	CASSPGTQTYNEQFF	TGTGCCAGCAGCCCCGGGACTCAGACCTACAATGAGCAGTTCTTC
NA	TRBV10-3	NA	TRBJ2-1	CAIGGVSYNEQFF	TGTGCCATCGGAGGGGTTTCCTACAATGAGCAGTTCTTC
NA	TRBV5-1	TRBD1	TRBJ2-3	CASSSGTGDGTQYF	TGCGCCAGCAGCTCTGGAACAGGGGACGGTACGCAGTATTTT
NA	TRBV5-1	NA	TRBJ2-7	CASSLAGREQYF	TGCGCCAGCAGCTTGGCCGGTCGGGAGCAGTACTTC
NA	TRBV2	NA	TRBJ1-2	CASSENREAGYTF	TGTGCCAGCAGTGAAAATAGAGAAGCGGGCTACACCTTC
once	TRBV6-1	NA	TRBJ2-3	CASRATSKNTQYF	TGTGCCAGCAGGGCAACGTCCAAGAATACGCAGTATTTT
NA	TRBV9	NA	TRBJ1-6	CASSVGTSSYNSPLHF	TGTGCCAGCAGCGTAGGGACAAGCTCCTATAATTCACCCCTCCACTTT
NA	TRBV11-2	NA	TRBJ2-5	CASSFGRQSGQETQYF	TGTGCCAGCAGCTTCGGCCGACAGAGCGGGCAAGAGACCCAGTACTTC
NA	TRBV27	TRBD1	TRBJ2-7	CASSSSRDREIGQYF	TGTGCCAGCAGTTCCAGCCGGGACAGGGAAATAGGGCAGTACTTC
NA	TRBV27	NA	TRBJ2-7	CASSLLAGASYEQYF	TGTGCCAGCAGTTTATTAGCCGGGGCCTCCTACGAGCAGTACTTC
few	TRBV30	NA	TRBJ2-5	CAWSPGKETQYF	TGTGCCTGGAGTCCAGGGAAAGAGACCCAGTACTTC
NA	TRBV29-1	NA	TRBJ1-5	CSVAGVNQPQHF	TGCAGCGTTGCTGGGGTTAATCAGCCCCAGCATTTT
NA	TRBV10-3	TRBD1	TRBJ1-1	CAIRGQANTEAFF	TGTGCCATCAGGGGACAGGCGAACACTGAAGCTTTCTTT
NA	TRBV7-2	TRBD1	TRBJ1-2	CASSFRTAGGRDGYTF	TGTGCCAGCAGCTTTCGCACCGCAGGGGGCCGAGATGGCTACACCTTC
NA	TRBV7-8	NA	TRBJ1-4	CASSSQAGDEKLFF	TGTGCCAGCAGCAGCCAAGCAGGGGACGAAAAACTGTTTTTT
once	TRBV6-6	NA	TRBJ1-4	CASNREGEKLFF	TGTGCCAGCAATCGGGAGGGGGAAAAACTGTTTTTT
NA	TRBV6-5	NA	TRBJ2-1	CASSYGAQVNEQFF	TGTGCCAGCAGTTACGGGGCCCAGGTCAATGAGCAGTTCTTC
NA	TRBV7-8	TRBD1	TRBJ1-5	CASSLASGGYHQPQHF	TGTGCCAGCAGCTTAGCCTCAGGGGGGTATCATCAGCCCCAGCATTTT
once	TRBV7-2	NA	TRBJ2-7	CASSSPTPGPHEQYF	TGTGCCAGCAGCTCCCCGACCCCAGGCCCCCACGAGCAGTACTTC
NA	TRBV14	NA	TRBJ2-1	CASSQEGGGLYNEQFF	TGTGCCAGCAGCCAAGAGGGAGGGGGGCTATACAATGAGCAGTTCTTC
NA	TRBV7-2	NA	TRBJ2-5	CASSLLTSETQYF	TGTGCCAGCAGCTTATTAACATCGGAGACCCAGTACTTC
NA	TRBV18	NA	TRBJ2-3	CASSPPVTDTQYF	TGTGCCAGCTCACCACCCGTGACAGATACGCAGTATTTT
NA	TRBV6-5	TRBD1	TRBJ2-2	CASSHRGTGELFF	TGTGCCAGCAGTCACAGGGGAACCGGGGAGCTGTTTTTT
NA	TRBV5-1	NA	TRBJ2-7	CASSPDGYEQYF	TGCGCCAGCAGCCCGGACGGTTACGAGCAGTACTTC
NA	TRBV29-1	NA	TRBJ1-2	CSVVGQGNYGYTF	TGCAGCGTTGTGGGTCAAGGGAACTATGGCTACACCTTC